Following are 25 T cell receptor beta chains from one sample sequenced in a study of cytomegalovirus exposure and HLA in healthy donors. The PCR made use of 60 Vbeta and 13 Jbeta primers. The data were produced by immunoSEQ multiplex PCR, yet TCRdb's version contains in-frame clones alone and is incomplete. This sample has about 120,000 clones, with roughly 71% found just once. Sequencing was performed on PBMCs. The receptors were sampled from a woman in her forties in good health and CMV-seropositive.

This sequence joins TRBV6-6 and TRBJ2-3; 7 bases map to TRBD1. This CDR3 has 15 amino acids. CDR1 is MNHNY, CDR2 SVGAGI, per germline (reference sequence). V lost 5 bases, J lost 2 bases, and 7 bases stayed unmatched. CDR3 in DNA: TGTGCCAGCAGTCAATACAGGGGAAACACAGATACGCAGTATTTT. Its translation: CASSQYRGNTDTQYF.

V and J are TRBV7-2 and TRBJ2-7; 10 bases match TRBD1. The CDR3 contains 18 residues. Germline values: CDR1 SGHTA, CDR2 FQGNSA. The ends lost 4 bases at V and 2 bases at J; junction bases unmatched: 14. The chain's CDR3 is CASSSGGTTGGVTYEQYF. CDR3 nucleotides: TGTGCCAGCAGCTCGGGGGGGACGACAGGGGGCGTTACCTACGAGCAGTACTTC.

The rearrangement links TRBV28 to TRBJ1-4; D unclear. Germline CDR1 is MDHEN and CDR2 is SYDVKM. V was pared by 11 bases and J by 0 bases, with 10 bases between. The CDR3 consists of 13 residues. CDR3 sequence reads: CAAPNATNEKLFF. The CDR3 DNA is TGTGCCGCGCCGAATGCAACTAATGAAAAACTGTTTTTT.

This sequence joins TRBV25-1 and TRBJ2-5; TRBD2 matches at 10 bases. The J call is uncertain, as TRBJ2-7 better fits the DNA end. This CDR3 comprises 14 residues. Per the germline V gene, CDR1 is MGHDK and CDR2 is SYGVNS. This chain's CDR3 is CASSQRGGSYEQYF. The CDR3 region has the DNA TGTGCCAGCAGTCAGCGGGGGGGCTCCTACGAGCAGTACTTC.

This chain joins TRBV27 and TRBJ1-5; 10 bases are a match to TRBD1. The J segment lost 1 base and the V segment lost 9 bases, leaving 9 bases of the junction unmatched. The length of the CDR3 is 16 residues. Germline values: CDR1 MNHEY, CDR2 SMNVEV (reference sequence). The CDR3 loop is CASGTGDARSNQPQHF. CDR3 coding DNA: TGTGCCAGTGGGACAGGGGATGCGAGGAGCAATCAGCCCCAGCATTTT.

In nucleotides, the CDR3 is TGTGCCATCAGTGACACAGGGGGCCGGGCCGGGGAGCTGTTTTTT. Protein: CAISDTGGRAGELFF. The chain couples TRBV10-3 to TRBJ2-2, with 9 bases lining up with TRBD1. Germline lookup yields CDR1 ENHRY and CDR2 SYGVKD. V was clipped by 3 bases and J by 6 bases; unmatched bases: 5. This CDR3 spans 15 amino acids.

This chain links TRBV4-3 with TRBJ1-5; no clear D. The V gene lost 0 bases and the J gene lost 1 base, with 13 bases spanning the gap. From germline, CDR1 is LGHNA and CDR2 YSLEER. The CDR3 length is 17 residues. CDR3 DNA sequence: TGCGCCAGCAGCCAAGATAGTCCCGGGGTAAGCAATCAGCCCCAGCATTTT. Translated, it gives CASSQDSPGVSNQPQHF.

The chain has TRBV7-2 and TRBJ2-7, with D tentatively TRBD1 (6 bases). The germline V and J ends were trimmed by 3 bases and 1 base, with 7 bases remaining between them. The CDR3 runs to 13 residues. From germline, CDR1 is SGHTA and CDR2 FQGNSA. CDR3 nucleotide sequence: TGTGCCAGCAGCTTGGGACATTCCTACGAGCAGTACTTC. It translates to CASSLGHSYEQYF.

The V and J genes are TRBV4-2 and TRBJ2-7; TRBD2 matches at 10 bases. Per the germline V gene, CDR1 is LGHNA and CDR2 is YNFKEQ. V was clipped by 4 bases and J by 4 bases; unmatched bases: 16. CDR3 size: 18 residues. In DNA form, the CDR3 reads TGTGCCAGCAGCCCCCAGGAGCCTAGCGGGAGTGTGGTTTACGAGCAGTACTTC. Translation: CASSPQEPSGSVVYEQYF.

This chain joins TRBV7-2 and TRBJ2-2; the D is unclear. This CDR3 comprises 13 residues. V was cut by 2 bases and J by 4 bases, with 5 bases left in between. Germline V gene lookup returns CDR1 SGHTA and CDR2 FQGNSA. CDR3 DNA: TGTGCCAGCAGCTTAATCCGCACCGGGGAGCTGTTTTTT. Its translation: CASSLIRTGELFF.

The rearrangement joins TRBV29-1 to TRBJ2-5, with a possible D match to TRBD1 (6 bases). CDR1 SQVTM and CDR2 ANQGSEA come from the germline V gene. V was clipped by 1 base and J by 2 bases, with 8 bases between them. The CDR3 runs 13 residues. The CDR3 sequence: CSVEGGQQETQYF. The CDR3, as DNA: TGCAGCGTTGAAGGTGGACAGCAAGAGACCCAGTACTTC.

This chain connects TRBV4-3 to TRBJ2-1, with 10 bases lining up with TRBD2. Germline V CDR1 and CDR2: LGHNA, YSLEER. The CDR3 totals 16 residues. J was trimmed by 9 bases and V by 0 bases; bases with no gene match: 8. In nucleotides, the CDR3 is TGCGCCAGCAGCCAAGAACGGCTAGCGGGAGATAGTGAGCAGTTCTTC. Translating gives CASSQERLAGDSEQFF.

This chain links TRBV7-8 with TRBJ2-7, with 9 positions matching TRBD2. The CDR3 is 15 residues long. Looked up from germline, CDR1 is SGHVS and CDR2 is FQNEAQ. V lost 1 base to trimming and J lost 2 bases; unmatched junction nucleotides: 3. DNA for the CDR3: TGTGCCAGCAGCTTAGGCGGGAGGGCCCCCTACGAGCAGTACTTC. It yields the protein CASSLGGRAPYEQYF.

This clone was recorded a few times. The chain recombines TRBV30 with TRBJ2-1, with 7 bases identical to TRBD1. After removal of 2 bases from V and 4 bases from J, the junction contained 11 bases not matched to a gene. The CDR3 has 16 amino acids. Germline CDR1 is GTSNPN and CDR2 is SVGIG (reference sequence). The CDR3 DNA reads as TGTGCCTGGAGTTCCCGACAGGGCCCCTCGTACAATGAGCAGTTCTTC. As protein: CAWSSRQGPSYNEQFF.

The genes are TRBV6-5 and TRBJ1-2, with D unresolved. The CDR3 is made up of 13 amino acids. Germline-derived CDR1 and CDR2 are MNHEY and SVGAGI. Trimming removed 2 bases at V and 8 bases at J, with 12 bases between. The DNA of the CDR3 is TGTGCCAGCAGTTACCGGCAGCCAGGAGGCTACACCTTC. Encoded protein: CASSYRQPGGYTF.

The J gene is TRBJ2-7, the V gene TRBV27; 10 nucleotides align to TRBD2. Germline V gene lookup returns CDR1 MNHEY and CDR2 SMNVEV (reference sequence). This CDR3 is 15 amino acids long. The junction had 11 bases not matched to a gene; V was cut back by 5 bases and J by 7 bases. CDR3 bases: TGTGCCAGCAGTCCCTCACTAGCGGGAACGGGAGAGCAGTACTTC. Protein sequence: CASSPSLAGTGEQYF.

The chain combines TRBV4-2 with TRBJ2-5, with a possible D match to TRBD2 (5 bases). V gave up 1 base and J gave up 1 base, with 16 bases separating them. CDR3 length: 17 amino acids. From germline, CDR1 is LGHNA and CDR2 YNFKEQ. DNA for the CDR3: TGTGCCAGCAGCCAAGGGCGGGCCTTAGCCTTCCAAGAGACCCAGTACTTC. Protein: CASSQGRALAFQETQYF.

The CDR3 here is CASSRTGGSYEQYF. The CDR3 DNA reads as TGTGCCAGCAGTCGGACAGGGGGCTCCTACGAGCAGTACTTC. This rearrangement joins TRBV6-5 to TRBJ2-7; 10 bases are shared with TRBD1. The CDR3 totals 14 residues. V was pared by 5 bases and J by 0 bases, with 1 base of the junction left unmatched. CDR1 is MNHEY, CDR2 SVGAGI, per germline.

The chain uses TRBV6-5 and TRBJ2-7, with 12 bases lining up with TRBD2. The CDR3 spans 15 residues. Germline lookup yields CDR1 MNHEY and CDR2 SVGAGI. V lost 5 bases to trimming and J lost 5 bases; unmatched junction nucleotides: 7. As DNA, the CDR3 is TGTGCCAGCAGTCCTCCGACTAGCGGGAGTGACGAGCAGTACTTC. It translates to CASSPPTSGSDEQYF.

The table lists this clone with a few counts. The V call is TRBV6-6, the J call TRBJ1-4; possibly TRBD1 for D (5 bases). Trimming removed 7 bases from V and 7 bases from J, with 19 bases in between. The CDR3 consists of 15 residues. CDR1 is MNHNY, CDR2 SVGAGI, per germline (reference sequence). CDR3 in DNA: TGTGCCAGCACGGTGGGGCCCATCCTAGGTGAAAAACTGTTTTTT. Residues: CASTVGPILGEKLFF.

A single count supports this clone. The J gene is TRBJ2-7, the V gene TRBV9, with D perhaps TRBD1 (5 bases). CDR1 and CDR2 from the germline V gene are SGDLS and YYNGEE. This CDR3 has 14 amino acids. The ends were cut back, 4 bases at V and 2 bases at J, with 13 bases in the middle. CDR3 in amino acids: CASSPTGTTYEQYF. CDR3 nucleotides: TGTGCCAGCAGCCCTACAGGTACCACCTACGAGCAGTACTTC.

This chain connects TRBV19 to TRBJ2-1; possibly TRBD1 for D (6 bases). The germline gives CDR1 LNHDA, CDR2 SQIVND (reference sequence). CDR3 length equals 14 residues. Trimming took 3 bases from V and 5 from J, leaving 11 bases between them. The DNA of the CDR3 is TGTGCCAGTAGTATGCTAGAGGGGGACAATGAGCAGTTCTTC. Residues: CASSMLEGDNEQFF. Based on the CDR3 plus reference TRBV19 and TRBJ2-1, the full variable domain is DGGITQSPKYLFRKEGQNVTLSCEQNLNHDAMYWYRQDPGQGLRLIYYSQIVNDFQKGDIAEGYSVSREKKESFPLTVTSAQKNPTAFYLCASSMLEGDNEQFFGPGTRLTVL.

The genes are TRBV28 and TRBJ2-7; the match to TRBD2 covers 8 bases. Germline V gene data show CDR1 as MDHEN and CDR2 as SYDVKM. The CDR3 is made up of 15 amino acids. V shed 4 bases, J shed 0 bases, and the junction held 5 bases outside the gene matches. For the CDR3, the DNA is TGTGCCAGCAGTTCCCCTAGCGGGCCCTCCTACGAGCAGTACTTC. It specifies CASSSPSGPSYEQYF.

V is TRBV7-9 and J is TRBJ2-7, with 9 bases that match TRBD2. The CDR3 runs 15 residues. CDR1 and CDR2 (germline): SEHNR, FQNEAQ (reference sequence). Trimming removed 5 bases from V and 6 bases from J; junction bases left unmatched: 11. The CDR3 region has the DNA TGTGCCAGCAGCAGTAGCGGGGGCCAAGTCTTCGAGCAGTACTTC. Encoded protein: CASSSSGGQVFEQYF. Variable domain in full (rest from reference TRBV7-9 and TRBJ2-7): DTGVSQNPRHKITKRGQNVTFRCDPISEHNRLYWYRQTLGQGPEFLTYFQNEAQLEKSRLLSDRFSAERPKGSFSTLEIQRTEQGDSAMYLCASSSSGGQVFEQYFGPGTRLTVT.

Here the CDR3 DNA reads TGTGCCAGCAGCTGGAACTACGCTGAAGCTTTCTTT. Protein product: CASSWNYAEAFF. This rearrangement joins TRBV11-1 to TRBJ1-1, with no clear D. The germline gives CDR1 SGHAT, CDR2 FQDESV (reference sequence). V gave up 4 bases and J gave up 6 bases, with 9 bases separating them. This CDR3 region has 12 residues.